The sequence of this T cell receptor (beta chain) was determined in a study of T cell responses to AZD1222 COVID-19 vaccine. Regarding the study as a whole: Unmutated regions of variants are reportedly targeted by nearly half of spike-specific TCRs. Females made up more of the donors, who were largely white British, and clonal diversity may have come out too low.

Of note for this clone: The antigen remains unidentified.

Trimming left V 4 bases short and J 2 bases short, with 12 bases between. Germline V gene lookup returns CDR1 GTSNPN and CDR2 SVGIG (reference sequence). CDR3 length: 13 residues. Data came from immunoSEQ multiplex PCR; TCRdb stores just in-frame clones and leaves some out. The table lists about 69,000 clones, less than 85% of them singletons. The material was peripheral blood, obtained 28 days after the second AZD1222 dose. The origin of this receptor is an adult who received the AZD1222 COVID-19 vaccine. The chain is built from TRBV30 and TRBJ2-7; possibly TRBD1 or TRBD2 for D (6 bases each). This CDR3 reads CAWNKGGPYEQYF. In nucleotides, the CDR3 is TGTGCCTGGAACAAGGGGGGCCCCTACGAGCAGTACTTC.